This entry features one T cell receptor beta chain sequence. What it binds is unknown. This record belongs to a study of blood T cells in healthy people across ages. Study results and caveats: Age showed a roughly linear inverse relationship with TCR beta diversity per million T cells. CMV status of donors was unknown, possibly confounding expanded clonotype changes.

Each sample yielded at least 6 micrograms of PBMC total RNA. A second PCR, run for roughly 7 to 12 cycles, used a sample-barcoded 5' primer plus a J-beta primer mix. TCRdb re-analysed the 5' RACE reads in MiXCR, keeping a single row per CDR3 protein. There are approximately 1,000,000 distinct CDR3 sequences in the sample; less than 45% occur only once, and about an eighth lies in the top ten. The CDR3 is 15 residues long. With 5 bases removed from V and 3 bases from J, the gap between germline ends came to 16 bases. Sequenced material: blood. The clonotype was recovered from a man aged 18 to 30 in good health. The chain has TRBV12-3 or TRBV12-4 and TRBJ1-1; TRBD1 is a possible D gene (5 bases). CDR3 in DNA: TGTGCCAGCAGTCCGGGGGACCGCGGGCACACTGAAGCTTTCTTT. Its protein is CASSPGDRGHTEAFF.